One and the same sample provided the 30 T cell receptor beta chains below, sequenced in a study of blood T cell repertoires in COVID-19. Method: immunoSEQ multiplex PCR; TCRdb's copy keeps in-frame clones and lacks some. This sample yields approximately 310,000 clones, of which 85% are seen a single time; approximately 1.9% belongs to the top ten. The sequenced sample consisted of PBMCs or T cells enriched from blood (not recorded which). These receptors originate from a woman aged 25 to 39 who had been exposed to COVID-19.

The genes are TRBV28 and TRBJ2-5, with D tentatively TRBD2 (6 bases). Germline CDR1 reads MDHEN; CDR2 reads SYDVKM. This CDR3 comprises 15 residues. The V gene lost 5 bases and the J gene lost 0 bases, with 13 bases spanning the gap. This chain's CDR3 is CASSLERDYQETQYF. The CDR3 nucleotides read TGTGCCAGCAGTCTGGAAAGGGACTACCAAGAGACCCAGTACTTC.

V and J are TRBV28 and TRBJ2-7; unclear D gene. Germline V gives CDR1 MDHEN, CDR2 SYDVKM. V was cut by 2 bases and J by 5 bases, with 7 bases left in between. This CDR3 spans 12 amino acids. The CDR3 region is CASSLMYNEQYF. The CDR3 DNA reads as TGTGCCAGCAGTTTAATGTATAACGAGCAGTACTTC.

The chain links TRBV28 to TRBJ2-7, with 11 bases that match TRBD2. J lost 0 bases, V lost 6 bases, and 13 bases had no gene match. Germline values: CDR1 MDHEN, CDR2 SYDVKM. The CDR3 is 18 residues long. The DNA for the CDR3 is TGTGCCAGCAGACGGGGAACTAGCGGGAGTACCGACTCCTACGAGCAGTACTTC. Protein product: CASRRGTSGSTDSYEQYF.

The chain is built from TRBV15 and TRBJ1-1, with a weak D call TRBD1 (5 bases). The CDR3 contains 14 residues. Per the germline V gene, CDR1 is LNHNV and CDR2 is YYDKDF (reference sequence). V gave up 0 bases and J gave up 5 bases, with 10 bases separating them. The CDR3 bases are TGTGCCACCAGCAGAGATTCATCAGGGACTGAAGCTTTCTTT. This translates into CATSRDSSGTEAFF.

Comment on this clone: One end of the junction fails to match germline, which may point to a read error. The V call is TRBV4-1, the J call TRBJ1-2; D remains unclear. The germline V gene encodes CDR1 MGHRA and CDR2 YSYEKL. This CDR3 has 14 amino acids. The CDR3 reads CASSLLKTNSGYTF. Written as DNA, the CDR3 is TGCGCCAGCAGCCTCCTAAAAACCAACTCTGGCTACACCTTC.

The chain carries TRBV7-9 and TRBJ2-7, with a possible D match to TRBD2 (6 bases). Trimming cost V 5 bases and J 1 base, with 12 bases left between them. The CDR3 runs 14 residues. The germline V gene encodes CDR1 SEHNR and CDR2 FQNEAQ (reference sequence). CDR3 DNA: TGTGCCAGCAGCCAGTCAGGAGGGTCCTACGAGCAGTACTTC. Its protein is CASSQSGGSYEQYF.

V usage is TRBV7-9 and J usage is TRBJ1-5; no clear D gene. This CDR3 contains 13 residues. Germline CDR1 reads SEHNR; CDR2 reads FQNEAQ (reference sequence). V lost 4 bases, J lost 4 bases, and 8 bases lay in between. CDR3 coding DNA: TGTGCCAGCAGCTGGGGAGGGAATCAGCCCCAGCATTTT. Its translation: CASSWGGNQPQHF.

CDR3 DNA sequence: TGTGCCAGCAGCTTAGTAGGGACAGGGGGAGCTTTCTTT. This encodes CASSLVGTGGAFF. The chain combines TRBV11-3 with TRBJ1-1; TRBD1 matches at 11 bases. The CDR3 has 13 residues. The V and J ends lost 1 base and 10 bases, in that order; junction bases with no gene match: 2. Germline V CDR1 and CDR2: SGHNT, YENEEA.

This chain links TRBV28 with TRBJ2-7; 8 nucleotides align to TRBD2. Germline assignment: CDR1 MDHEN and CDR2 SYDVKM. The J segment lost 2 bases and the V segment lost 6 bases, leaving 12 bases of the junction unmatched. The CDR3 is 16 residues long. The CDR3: CASSLIKTSVTYEQYF. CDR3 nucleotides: TGTGCCAGCAGCCTAATCAAGACTAGCGTAACCTACGAGCAGTACTTC.

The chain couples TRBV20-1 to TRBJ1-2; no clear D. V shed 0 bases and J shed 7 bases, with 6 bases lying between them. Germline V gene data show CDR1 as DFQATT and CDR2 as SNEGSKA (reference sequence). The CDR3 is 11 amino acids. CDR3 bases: TGCAGTGCTAGAGAGTCTCTTGGCTACACCTTC. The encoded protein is CSARESLGYTF.

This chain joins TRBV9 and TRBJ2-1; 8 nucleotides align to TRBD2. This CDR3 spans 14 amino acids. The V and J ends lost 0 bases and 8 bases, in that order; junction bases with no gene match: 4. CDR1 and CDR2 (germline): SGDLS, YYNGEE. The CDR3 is CASSVEWRGDEQFF. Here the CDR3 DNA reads TGTGCCAGCAGCGTAGAGTGGCGGGGGGATGAGCAGTTCTTC.

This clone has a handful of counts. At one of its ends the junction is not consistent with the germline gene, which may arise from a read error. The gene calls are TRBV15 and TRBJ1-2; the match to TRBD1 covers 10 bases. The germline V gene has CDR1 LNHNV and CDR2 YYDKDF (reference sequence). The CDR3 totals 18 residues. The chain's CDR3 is CATSGDSGQGIVNYGYTF. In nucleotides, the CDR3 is TGTGCCACCAGCGGAGATTCGGGACAGGGGATCGTTAACTATGGCTACACCTTC.

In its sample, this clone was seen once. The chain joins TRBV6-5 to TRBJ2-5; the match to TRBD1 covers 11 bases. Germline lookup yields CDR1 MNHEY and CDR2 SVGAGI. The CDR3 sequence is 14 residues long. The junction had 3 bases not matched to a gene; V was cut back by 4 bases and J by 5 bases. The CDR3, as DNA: TGTGCCAGCAGTTGGGACAGGGGGGGTGAGACCCAGTACTTC. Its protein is CASSWDRGGETQYF.

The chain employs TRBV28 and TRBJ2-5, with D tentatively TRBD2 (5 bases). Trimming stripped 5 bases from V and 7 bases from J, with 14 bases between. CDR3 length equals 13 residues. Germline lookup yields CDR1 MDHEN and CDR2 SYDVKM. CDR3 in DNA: TGTGCCAGCAGTACTGACACCCGGGGGACCCAGTACTTC. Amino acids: CASSTDTRGTQYF.

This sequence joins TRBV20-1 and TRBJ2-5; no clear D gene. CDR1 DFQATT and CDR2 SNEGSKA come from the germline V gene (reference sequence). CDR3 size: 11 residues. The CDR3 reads CVSSSRETQYF. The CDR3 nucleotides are TGCGTGTCATCTAGTAGGGAGACCCAGTACTTC.

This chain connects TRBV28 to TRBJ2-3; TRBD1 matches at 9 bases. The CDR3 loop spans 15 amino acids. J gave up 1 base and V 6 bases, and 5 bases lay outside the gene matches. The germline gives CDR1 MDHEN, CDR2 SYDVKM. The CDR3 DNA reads TGTGCCAGCAGCCAGCGGACAGGGGGCACAGATACGCAGTATTTT. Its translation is CASSQRTGGTDTQYF.

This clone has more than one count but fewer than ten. CDR3 bases: TGCGCCAGCAGCTATAACACAGGAACTAATGAAAAACTGTTTTTT. Translating it yields CASSYNTGTNEKLFF. The chain uses TRBV5-1 and TRBJ1-4; D is possibly TRBD1 (5 bases). V shed 3 bases and J shed 1 base, with 10 bases lying between them. Per germline, CDR1 SGHRS and CDR2 YFSETQ. This CDR3 is built from 15 residues.

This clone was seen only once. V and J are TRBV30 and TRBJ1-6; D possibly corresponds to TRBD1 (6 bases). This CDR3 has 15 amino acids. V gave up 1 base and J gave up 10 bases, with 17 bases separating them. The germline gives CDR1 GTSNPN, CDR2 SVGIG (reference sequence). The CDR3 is CAWSAHGGPGSPLHF. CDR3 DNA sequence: TGTGCCTGGAGTGCCCACGGGGGGCCTGGCTCACCCCTCCACTTT.

CDR3 nucleotide sequence: TGTGCCAGCAGTTTGACAGGGGACTATCCCTACGAGCAGTACTTC. It encodes CASSLTGDYPYEQYF. The chain has TRBV27 and TRBJ2-7; TRBD1 might be the D (8 bases). The CDR3 is made up of 15 amino acids. Looked up from germline, CDR1 is MNHEY and CDR2 is SMNVEV (reference sequence). V was pared by 3 bases and J by 2 bases, with 14 bases between.

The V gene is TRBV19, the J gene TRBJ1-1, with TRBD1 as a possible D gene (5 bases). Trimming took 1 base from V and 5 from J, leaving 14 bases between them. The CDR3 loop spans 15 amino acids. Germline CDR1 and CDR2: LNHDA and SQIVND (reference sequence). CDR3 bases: TGTGCCAGTAGTATAGTGGGCCCCGGGGGGACTGAAGCTTTCTTT. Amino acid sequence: CASSIVGPGGTEAFF. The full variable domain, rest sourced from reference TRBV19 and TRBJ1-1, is DGGITQSPKYLFRKEGQNVTLSCEQNLNHDAMYWYRQDPGQGLRLIYYSQIVNDFQKGDIAEGYSVSREKKESFPLTVTSAQKNPTAFYLCASSIVGPGGTEAFFGQGTRLTVV.

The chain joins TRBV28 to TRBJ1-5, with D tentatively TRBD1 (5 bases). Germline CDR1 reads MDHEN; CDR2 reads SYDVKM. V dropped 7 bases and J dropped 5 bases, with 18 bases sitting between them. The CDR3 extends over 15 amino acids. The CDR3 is CASIDLGREYQPQHF. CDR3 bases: TGTGCCAGCATCGATTTGGGCAGGGAATATCAGCCCCAGCATTTT.

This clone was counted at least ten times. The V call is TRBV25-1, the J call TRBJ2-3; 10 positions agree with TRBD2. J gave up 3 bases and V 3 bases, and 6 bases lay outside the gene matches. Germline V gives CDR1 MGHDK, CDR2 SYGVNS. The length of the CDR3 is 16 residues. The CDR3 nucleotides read TGTGCCAGCAGTGATTCATCGACTAGCGGGACAGATACGCAGTATTTT. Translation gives CASSDSSTSGTDTQYF.

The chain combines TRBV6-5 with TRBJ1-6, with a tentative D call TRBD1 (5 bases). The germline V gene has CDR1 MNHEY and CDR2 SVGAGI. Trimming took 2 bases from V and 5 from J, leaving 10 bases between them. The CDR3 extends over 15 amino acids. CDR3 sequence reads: CASSYRQRNNSPLHF. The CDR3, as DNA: TGTGCCAGCAGTTACCGACAGCGAAATAATTCACCCCTCCACTTT.

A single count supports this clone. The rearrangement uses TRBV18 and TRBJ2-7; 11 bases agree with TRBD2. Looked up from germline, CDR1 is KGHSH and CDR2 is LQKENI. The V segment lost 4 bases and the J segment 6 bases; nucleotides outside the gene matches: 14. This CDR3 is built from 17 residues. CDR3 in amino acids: CASSLSLLAGVVSEQYF. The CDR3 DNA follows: TGTGCCAGCTCACTAAGTTTACTAGCGGGAGTGGTCTCCGAGCAGTACTTC.

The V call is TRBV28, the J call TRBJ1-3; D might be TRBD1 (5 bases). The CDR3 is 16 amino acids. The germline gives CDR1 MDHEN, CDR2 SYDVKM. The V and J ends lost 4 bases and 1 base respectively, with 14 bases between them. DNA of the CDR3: TGTGCCAGCAGTTCCCCGGGAGGGGCGTCTGGAAACACCATATATTTT. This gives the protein CASSSPGGASGNTIYF.

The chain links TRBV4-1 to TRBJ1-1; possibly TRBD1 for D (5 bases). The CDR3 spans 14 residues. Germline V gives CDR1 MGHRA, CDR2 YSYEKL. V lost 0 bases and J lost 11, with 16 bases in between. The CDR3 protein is CASSQDLGPRDAFF. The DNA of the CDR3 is TGCGCCAGCAGCCAAGATTTGGGGCCGCGGGACGCTTTCTTT.

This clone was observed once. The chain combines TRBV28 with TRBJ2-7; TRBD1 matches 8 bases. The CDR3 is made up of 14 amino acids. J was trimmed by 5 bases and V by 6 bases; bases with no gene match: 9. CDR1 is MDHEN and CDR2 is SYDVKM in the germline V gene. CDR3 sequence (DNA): TGTGCCAGCAGACACTCAGGGGGCGTTCACGAGCAGTACTTC. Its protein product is CASRHSGGVHEQYF.

The CDR3 protein is CASSVTSGITDTQYF. CDR3 in DNA: TGTGCCAGCAGTGTGACTAGCGGGATCACAGATACGCAGTATTTT. V usage is TRBV7-3 and J usage is TRBJ2-3; 11 bases align to TRBD2. The CDR3 is 15 residues long. Germline lookup yields CDR1 SGHTA and CDR2 FQGTGA. Trimming cost V 6 bases and J 2 bases; bases outside gene matches: 4.

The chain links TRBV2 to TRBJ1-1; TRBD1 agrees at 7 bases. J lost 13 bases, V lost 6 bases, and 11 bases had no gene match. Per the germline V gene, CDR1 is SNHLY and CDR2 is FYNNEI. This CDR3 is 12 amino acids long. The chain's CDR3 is CASRYSQGSDFF. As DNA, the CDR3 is TGTGCCAGCAGATATTCACAGGGGAGTGATTTCTTT.

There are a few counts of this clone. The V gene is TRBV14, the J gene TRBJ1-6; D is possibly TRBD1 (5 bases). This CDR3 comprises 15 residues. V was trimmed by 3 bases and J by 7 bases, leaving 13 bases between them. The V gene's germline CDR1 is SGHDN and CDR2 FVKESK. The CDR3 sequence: CASSHQGSPNSPLHF. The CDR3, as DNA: TGTGCCAGCAGCCACCAGGGATCCCCGAATTCACCCCTCCACTTT.